This T cell receptor beta chain was sequenced in a study of cytomegalovirus exposure and HLA in healthy donors. Points on this clone: What it recognizes is unknown.

The PCR made use of 60 Vbeta and 13 Jbeta primers. Method: immunoSEQ multiplex PCR; TCRdb's copy keeps in-frame clones and lacks some. The sample holds some 120,000 clones, about 70% seen once. Although they were nominally healthy when sampled, donors likely had unrecorded immune exposures. Study-level results: Immune exposure information available was restricted to CMV serostatus. HLA alleles showed associations with about 17,000 TCR beta sequences in a later analysis, at a 0.05 false discovery rate.

The sequencing sample was made of PBMCs. This sequence originates from a woman aged 35 to 49 in good health and CMV-seropositive.

Here the CDR3 reads CASSFRGGTNQPQHF. The CDR3 DNA sequence: TGTGCCAGCAGCTTCCGAGGGGGCACTAATCAGCCCCAGCATTTT. The V and J genes are TRBV7-8 and TRBJ1-5, with 7 bases matching TRBD1. V gave up 3 bases and J gave up 4 bases; unmatched junction bases: 6. Germline CDR1 and CDR2: SGHVS and FQNEAQ. The CDR3 contains 15 residues.